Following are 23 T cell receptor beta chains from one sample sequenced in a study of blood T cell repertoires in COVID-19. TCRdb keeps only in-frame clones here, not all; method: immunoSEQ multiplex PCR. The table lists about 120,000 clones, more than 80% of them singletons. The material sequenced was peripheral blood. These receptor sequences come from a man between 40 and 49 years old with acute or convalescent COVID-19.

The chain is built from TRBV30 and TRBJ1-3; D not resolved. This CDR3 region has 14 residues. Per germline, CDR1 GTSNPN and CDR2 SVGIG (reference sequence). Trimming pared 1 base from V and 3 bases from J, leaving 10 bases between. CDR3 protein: CAWSARGSGNTIYF. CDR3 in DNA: TGTGCCTGGAGTGCGAGAGGTAGTGGAAACACCATATATTTT. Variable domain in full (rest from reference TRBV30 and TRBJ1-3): SQTIHQWPATLVQPVGSPLSLECTVEGTSNPNLYWYRQAAGRGLQLLFYSVGIGQISSEVPQNLSASRPQDRQFILSSKKLLLSDSGFYLCAWSARGSGNTIYFGEGSWLTVV.

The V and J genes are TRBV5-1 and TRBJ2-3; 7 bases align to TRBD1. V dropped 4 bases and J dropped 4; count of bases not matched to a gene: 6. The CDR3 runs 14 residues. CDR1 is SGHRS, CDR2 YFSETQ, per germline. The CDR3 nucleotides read TGCGCCAGCAGCCCTGGGACAGCCGCAGATACGCAGTATTTT. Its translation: CASSPGTAADTQYF.

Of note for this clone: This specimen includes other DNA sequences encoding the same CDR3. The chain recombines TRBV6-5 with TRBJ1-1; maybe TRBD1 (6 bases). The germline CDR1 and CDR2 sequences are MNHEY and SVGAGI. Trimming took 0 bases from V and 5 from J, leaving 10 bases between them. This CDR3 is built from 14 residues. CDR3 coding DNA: TGTGCCAGCAGTTACTCACAGGGACGGACTGAAGCTTTCTTT. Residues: CASSYSQGRTEAFF.

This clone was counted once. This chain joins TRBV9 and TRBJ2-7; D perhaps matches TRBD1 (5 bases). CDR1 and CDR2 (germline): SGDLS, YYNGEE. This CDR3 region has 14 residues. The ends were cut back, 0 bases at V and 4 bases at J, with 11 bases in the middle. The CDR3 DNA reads TGTGCCAGCAGCGTAGGATCACAGGTATACGAGCAGTACTTC. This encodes CASSVGSQVYEQYF.

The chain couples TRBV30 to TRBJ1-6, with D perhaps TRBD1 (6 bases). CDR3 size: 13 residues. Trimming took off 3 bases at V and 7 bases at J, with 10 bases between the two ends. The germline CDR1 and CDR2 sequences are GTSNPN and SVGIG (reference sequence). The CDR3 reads CAWRLGQNSPLHF. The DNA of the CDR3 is TGTGCCTGGAGATTAGGACAGAATTCACCCCTCCACTTT. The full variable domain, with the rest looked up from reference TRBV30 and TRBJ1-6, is SQTIHQWPATLVQPVGSPLSLECTVEGTSNPNLYWYRQAAGRGLQLLFYSVGIGQISSEVPQNLSASRPQDRQFILSSKKLLLSDSGFYLCAWRLGQNSPLHFGNGTRLTVT.

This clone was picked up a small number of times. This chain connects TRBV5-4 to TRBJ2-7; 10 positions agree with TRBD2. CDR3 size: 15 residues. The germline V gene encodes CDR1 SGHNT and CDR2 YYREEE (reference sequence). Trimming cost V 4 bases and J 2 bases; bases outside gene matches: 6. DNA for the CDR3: TGTGCCAGCAGCCGAGAACTAGCGGGGCCCTACGAGCAGTACTTC. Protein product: CASSRELAGPYEQYF.

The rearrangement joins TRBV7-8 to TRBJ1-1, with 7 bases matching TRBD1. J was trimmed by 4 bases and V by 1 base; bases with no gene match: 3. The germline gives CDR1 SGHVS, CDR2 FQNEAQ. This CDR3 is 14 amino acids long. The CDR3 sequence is CASSLGQGSTEAFF. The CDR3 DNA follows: TGTGCCAGCAGCTTAGGACAGGGAAGCACTGAAGCTTTCTTT. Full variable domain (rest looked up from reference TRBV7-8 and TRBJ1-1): GAGVSQSPRYKVAKRGQDVALRCDPISGHVSLFWYQQALGQGPEFLTYFQNEAQLDKSGLPSDRFFAERPEGSVSTLKIQRTQQEDSAVYLCASSLGQGSTEAFFGQGTRLTVV.

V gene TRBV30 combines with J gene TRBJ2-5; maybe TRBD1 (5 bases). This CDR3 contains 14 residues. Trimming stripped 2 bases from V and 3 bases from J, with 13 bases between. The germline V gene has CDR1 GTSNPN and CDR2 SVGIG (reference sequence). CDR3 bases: TGTGCCTGGAGTACCCAGGGCAGCAAAGAGACCCAGTACTTC. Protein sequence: CAWSTQGSKETQYF. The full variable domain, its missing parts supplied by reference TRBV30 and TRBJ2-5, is SQTIHQWPATLVQPVGSPLSLECTVEGTSNPNLYWYRQAAGRGLQLLFYSVGIGQISSEVPQNLSASRPQDRQFILSSKKLLLSDSGFYLCAWSTQGSKETQYFGPGTRLLVL.

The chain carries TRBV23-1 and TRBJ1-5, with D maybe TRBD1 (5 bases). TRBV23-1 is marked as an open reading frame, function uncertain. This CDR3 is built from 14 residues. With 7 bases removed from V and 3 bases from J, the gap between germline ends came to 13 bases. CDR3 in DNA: TGCGCCAGCATTTTCCGGACAACCAATCAGCCCCAGCATTTT. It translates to CASIFRTTNQPQHF.

CDR3 sequence (DNA): TGCGCCAGCAGCATATCTACCGGGACAGGGGGGTTACTTGGTTCACCCCTCCACTTT. It encodes CASSISTGTGGLLGSPLHF. The chain employs TRBV5-1 and TRBJ1-6, with 11 bases lining up with TRBD1. Looked up from germline, CDR1 is SGHRS and CDR2 is YFSETQ. CDR3 length: 19 residues. Losses at the gene ends were 4 bases for V and 9 bases for J; bases not matched to a gene: 18.

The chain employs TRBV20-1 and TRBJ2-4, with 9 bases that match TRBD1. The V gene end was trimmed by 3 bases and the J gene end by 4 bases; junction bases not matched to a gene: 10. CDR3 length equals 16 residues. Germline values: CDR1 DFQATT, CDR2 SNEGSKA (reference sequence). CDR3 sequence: CSASSGGQGTKNIQYF. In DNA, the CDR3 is TGCAGTGCTAGTAGTGGGGGACAGGGCACAAAAAACATTCAGTACTTC.

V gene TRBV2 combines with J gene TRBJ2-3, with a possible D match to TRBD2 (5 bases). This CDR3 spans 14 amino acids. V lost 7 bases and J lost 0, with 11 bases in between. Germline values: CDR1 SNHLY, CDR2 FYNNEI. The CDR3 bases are TGTGCCAGCACGGCGAGGACTAGCACAGATACGCAGTATTTT. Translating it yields CASTARTSTDTQYF.

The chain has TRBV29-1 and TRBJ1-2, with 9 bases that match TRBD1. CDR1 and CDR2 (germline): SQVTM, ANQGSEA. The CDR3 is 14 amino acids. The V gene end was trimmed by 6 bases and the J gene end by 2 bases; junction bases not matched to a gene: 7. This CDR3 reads CSVPGTGRNYGYTF. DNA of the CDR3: TGCAGCGTCCCCGGGACAGGGAGAAACTATGGCTACACCTTC.

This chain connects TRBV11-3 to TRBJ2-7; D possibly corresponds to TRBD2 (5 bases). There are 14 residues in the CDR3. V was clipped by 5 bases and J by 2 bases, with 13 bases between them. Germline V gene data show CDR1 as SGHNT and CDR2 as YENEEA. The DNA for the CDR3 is TGTGCCAGCAGCGCAAGGGAGCTTCCCTACGAGCAGTACTTC. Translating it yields CASSARELPYEQYF.

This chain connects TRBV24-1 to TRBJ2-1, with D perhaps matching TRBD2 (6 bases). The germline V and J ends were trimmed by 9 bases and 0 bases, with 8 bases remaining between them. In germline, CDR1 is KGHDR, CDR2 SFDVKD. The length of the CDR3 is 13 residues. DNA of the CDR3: TGTGCCACCTCCGGGAGCTCCTACAATGAGCAGTTCTTC. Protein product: CATSGSSYNEQFF.

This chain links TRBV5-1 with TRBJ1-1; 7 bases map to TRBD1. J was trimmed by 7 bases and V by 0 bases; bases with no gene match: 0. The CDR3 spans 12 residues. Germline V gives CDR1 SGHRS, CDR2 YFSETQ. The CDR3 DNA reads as TGCGCCAGCAGCTTGGACAGGGGTGAAGCTTTCTTT. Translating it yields CASSLDRGEAFF.

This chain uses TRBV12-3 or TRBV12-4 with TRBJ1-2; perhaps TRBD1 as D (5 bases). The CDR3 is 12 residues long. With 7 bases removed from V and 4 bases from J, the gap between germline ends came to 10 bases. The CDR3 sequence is CASKWGPYGYTF. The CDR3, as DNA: TGTGCCAGCAAATGGGGCCCCTATGGCTACACCTTC.

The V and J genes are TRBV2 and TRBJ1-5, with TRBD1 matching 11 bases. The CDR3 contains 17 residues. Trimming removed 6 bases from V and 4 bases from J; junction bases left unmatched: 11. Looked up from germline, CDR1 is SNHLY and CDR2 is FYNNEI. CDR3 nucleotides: TGTGCCAGCAGCCCCCACGGGACAGGGGGTTGGAATCAGCCCCAGCATTTT. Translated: CASSPHGTGGWNQPQHF.

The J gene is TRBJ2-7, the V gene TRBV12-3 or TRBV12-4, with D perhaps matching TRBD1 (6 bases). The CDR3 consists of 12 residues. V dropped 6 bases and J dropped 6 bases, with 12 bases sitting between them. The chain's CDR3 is CASSRDMCEQYF. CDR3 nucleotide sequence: TGTGCCAGCAGCAGGGACATGTGCGAGCAGTACTTC.

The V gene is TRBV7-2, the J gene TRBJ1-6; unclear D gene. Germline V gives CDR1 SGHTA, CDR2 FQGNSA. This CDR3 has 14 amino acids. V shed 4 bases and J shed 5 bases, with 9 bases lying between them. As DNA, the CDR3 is TGTGCCAGCAGCTACAGACACGATAATTCACCCCTCCACTTT. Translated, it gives CASSYRHDNSPLHF.

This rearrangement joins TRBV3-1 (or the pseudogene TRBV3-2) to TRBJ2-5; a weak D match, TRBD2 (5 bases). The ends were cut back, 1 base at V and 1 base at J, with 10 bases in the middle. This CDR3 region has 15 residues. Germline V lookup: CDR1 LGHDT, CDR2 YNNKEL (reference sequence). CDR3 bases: TGTGCCAGCAGCCAAGGAGGACTCCCCCAAGAGACCCAGTACTTC. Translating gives CASSQGGLPQETQYF.

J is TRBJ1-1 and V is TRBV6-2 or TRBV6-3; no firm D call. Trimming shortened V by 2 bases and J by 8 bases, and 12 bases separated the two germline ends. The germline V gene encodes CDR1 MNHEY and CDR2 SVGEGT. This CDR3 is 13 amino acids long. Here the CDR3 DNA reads TGTGCCAGCAGTTACGGTCGGAGCAAAGAAGCTTTCTTT. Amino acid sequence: CASSYGRSKEAFF.

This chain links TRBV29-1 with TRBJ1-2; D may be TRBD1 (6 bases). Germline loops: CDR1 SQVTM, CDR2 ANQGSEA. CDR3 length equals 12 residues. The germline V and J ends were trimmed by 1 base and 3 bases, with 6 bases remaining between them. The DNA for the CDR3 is TGCAGCGTTGAAGCAGGGGACTATGGCTACACCTTC. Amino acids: CSVEAGDYGYTF.